The text below deals with one TCR beta chain. Its antigen is unknown. The data belong to a study of long-term antiretroviral therapy in people with HIV. Germline assignment: CDR1 SGHRS and CDR2 YFSETQ. The CDR3 is 16 amino acids. V shed 3 bases and J 4 bases; nucleotides not matched to a gene: 9. General study findings and limits: ART adherence, viral resistance and therapy changes went undocumented. Clones that had undergone expansion before ART prevailed in the repertoire throughout all time points.

With survey level as its setting, the immunoSEQ assay was v3.0. Method: immunoSEQ multiplex PCR; TCRdb's copy keeps in-frame clones and lacks some. There are tens of thousands of clones in the sample; 80% occur only once, and 5.8% lies in the top ten. The rearrangement joins TRBV5-1 to TRBJ2-5; 10 bases map to TRBD2. The material sequenced was unsorted PBMCs, taken 3.4 years after starting antiretroviral therapy. The source is a man aged 25-40 years with HIV. DNA of the CDR3: TGCGCCAGCAGCTCCCTGGAGCGGGAGGGCGCAGAGACCCAGTACTTC. It encodes CASSSLEREGAETQYF.